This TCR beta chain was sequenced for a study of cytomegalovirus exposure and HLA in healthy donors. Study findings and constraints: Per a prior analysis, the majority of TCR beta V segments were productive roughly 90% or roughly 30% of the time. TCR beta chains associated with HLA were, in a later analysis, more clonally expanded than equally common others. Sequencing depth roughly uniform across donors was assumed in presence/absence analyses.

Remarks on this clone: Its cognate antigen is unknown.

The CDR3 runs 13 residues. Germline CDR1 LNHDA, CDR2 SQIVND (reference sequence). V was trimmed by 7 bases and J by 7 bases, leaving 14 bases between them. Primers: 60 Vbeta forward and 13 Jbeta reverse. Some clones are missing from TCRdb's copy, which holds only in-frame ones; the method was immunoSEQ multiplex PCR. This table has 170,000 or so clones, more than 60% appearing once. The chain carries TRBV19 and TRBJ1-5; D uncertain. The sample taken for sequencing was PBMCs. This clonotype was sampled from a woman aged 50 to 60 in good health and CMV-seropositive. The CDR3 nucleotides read TGTGCCAGTAATCCGCCTCTGGGCCAGCCCCAGCATTTT. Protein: CASNPPLGQPQHF. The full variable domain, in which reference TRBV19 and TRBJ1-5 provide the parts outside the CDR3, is DGGITQSPKYLFRKEGQNVTLSCEQNLNHDAMYWYRQDPGQGLRLIYYSQIVNDFQKGDIAEGYSVSREKKESFPLTVTSAQKNPTAFYLCASNPPLGQPQHFGDGTRLSIL.